This note documents a single TCR beta chain sequence. Looked up from germline, CDR1 is SGHAT and CDR2 is FQNNGV. The CDR3 runs 16 residues. Trimming pared 5 bases from V and 7 bases from J, leaving 18 bases between. The sample holds sorted live naive CD8+ CD45RA+CCR7+ T cells. Produced via immunoSEQ multiplex PCR; TCRdb's table is partial and in-frame only. The profile shows roughly 5,700 clones, approximately 97% of them singletons. The sample originates from a study of naive CD8 T cells in extremely preterm neonates. The material sequenced was naive CD8+ T cells from blood. The chain combines TRBV11-2 with TRBJ1-6; D is ambiguous. The receptor was derived from a human donor in good health. The CDR3 nucleotides read TGTGCCAGCAGCCATGGGCCCCGAGCCCCCAATTCACCCCTCCACTTT. It translates to CASSHGPRAPNSPLHF. Based on the CDR3 plus reference TRBV11-2 and TRBJ1-6, the full variable domain is EAGVAQSPRYKIIEKRQSVAFWCNPISGHATLYWYQQILGQGPKLLIQFQNNGVVDDSQLPKDRFSAERLKGVDSTLKIQPAKLEDSAVYLCASSHGPRAPNSPLHFGNGTRLTVT.